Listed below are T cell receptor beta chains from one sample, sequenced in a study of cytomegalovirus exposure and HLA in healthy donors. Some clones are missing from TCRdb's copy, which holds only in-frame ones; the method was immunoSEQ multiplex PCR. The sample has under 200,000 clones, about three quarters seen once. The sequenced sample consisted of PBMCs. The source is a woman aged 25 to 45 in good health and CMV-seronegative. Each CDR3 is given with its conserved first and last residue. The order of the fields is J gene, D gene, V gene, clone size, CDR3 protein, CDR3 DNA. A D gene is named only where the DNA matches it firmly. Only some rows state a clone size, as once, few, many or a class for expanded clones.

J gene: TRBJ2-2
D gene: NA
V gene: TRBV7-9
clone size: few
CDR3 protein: CASSLAGPDRELFF
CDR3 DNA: TGTGCCAGCAGCTTAGCGGGCCCTGACCGGGAGCTGTTTTTT

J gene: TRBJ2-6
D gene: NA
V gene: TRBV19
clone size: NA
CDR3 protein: CASSIEPVNSGANVLTF
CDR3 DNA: TGTGCCAGTAGTATAGAGCCAGTTAACTCTGGGGCCAACGTCCTGACTTTC

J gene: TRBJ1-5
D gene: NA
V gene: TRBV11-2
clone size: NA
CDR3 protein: CASSLDSGGNQPQHF
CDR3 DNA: TGTGCCAGCAGCTTAGATTCGGGGGGCAATCAGCCCCAGCATTTT

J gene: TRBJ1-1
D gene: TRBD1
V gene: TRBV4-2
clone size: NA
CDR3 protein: CASSQVIPGQGITEAFF
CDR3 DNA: TGTGCCAGCAGCCAAGTTATTCCGGGACAGGGGATAACTGAAGCTTTCTTT

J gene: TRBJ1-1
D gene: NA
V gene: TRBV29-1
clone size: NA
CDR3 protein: CSGRQSGIEAFF
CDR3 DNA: TGCAGCGGAAGACAGAGCGGGATTGAAGCTTTCTTT

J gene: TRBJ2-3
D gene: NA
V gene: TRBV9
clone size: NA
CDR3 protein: CASSVGGRGSTDTQYF
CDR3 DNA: TGTGCCAGCAGCGTAGGTGGGAGAGGAAGCACAGATACGCAGTATTTT

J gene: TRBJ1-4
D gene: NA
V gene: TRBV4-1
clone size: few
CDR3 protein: CASSQLRDGEKLFF
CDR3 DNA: TGCGCCAGCAGCCAGTTGAGGGATGGGGAAAAACTGTTTTTT

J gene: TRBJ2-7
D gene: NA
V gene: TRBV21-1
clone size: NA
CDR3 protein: CASSLYEQYF
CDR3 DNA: TGTGCCAGCAGCCTCTACGAGCAGTACTTC

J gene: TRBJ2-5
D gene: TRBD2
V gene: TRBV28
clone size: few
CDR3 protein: CASSYDYSGSLETQYF
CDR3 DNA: TGTGCCAGCAGTTACGACTACAGCGGGAGCCTTGAGACCCAGTACTTC

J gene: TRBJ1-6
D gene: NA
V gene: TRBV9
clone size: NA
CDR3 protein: CASSVVGQTNSPLHF
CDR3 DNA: TGTGCCAGCAGCGTAGTGGGGCAGACCAATTCACCCCTCCACTTT

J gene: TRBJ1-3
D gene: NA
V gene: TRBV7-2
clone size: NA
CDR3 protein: CASSLDAGNTIYF
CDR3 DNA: TGTGCCAGCAGCCTTGATGCGGGAAACACCATATATTTT

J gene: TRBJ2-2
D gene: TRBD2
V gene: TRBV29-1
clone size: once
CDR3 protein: CSAGLAGGENGELFF
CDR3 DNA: TGCAGCGCCGGACTAGCGGGGGGTGAAAACGGGGAGCTGTTTTTT

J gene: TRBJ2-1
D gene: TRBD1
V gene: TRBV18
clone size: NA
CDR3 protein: CASLSGTGVKDEQFF
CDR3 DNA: TGTGCCAGCCTTTCCGGGACAGGGGTCAAGGATGAGCAGTTCTTC

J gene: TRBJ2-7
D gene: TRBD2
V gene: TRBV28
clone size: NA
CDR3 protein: CASGTSGTYEQYF
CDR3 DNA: TGTGCCAGTGGGACTAGCGGAACCTACGAGCAGTACTTC

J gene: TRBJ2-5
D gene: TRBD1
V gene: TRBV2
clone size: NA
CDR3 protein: CASSEDRAETQYF
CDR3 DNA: TGTGCCAGCAGCGAGGACAGGGCGGAGACCCAGTACTTC

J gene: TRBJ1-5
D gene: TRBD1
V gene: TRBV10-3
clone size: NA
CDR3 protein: CAISGHRPGTGTFNQPQHF
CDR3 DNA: TGTGCCATCAGTGGCCATCGTCCCGGGACAGGGACGTTCAATCAGCCCCAGCATTTT

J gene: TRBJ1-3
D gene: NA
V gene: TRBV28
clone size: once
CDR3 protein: CASSLGADGNTIYF
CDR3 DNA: TGTGCCAGCAGTTTGGGGGCAGATGGAAACACCATATATTTT

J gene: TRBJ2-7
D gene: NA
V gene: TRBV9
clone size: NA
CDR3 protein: CASSFRDTLPYEQYF
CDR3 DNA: TGTGCCAGCAGCTTTCGGGACACCCTTCCCTACGAGCAGTACTTC

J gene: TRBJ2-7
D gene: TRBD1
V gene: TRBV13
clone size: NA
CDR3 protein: CASSPRTGSSYEQYF
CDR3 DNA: TGTGCCAGCAGCCCGAGGACAGGGAGCTCCTACGAGCAGTACTTC

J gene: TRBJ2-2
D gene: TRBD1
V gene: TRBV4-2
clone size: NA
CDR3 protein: CASSQWDRGTRLGGELFF
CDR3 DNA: TGTGCCAGCAGCCAATGGGACAGGGGAACAAGGTTAGGCGGGGAGCTGTTTTTT

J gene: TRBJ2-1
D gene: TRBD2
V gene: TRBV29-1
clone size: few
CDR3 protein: CSEGEGEQFF
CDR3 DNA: TGCAGCGAAGGGGAGGGAGAGCAGTTCTTC

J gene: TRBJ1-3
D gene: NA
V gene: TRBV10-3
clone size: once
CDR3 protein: CAFAEGSARSGNTIYF
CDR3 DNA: TGTGCCTTCGCTGAGGGCAGCGCTCGCTCTGGAAACACCATATATTTT

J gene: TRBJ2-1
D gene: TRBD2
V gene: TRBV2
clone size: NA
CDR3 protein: CASGHDGTSGSHYNEQFF
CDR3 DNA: TGTGCCAGCGGCCACGACGGGACTAGCGGGAGTCACTACAATGAGCAGTTCTTC

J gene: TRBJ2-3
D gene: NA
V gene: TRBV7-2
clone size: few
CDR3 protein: CASSRKGGSYTDTQYF
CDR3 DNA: TGTGCCAGCAGCCGAAAGGGAGGTTCTTACACAGATACGCAGTATTTT

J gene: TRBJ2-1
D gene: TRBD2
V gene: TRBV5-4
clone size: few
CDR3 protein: CASSSLSGAYNEQFF
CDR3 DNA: TGTGCCAGCAGCTCCCTTAGCGGGGCCTACAATGAGCAGTTCTTC

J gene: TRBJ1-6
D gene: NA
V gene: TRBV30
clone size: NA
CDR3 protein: CAWSVGRGGGQPLHF
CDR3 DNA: TGTGCCTGGAGTGTGGGCAGGGGCGGGGGCCAGCCCCTCCACTTT

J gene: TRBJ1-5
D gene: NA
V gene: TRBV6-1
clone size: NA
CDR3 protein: CASSEVGEEPQHF
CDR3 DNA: TGTGCCAGCAGTGAGGTAGGTGAGGAGCCCCAGCATTTT

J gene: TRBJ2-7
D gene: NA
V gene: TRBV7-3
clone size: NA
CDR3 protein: CASSLSSSNEQYF
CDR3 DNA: TGTGCCAGCAGCTTATCTAGCTCCAACGAGCAGTACTTC

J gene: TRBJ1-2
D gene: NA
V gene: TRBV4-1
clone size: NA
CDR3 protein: CASSQPTQGIGGYTF
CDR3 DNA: TGCGCCAGCAGCCAGCCTACACAGGGAATCGGTGGCTACACCTTC

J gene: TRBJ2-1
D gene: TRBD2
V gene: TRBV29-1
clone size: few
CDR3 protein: CSVGVSGSSYNEQFF
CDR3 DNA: TGCAGCGTTGGCGTTAGCGGGAGTTCCTACAATGAGCAGTTCTTC

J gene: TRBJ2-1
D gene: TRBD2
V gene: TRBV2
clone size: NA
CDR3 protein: CASMRELGEQFF
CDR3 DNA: TGTGCCAGCATGCGGGAGTTAGGTGAGCAGTTCTTC

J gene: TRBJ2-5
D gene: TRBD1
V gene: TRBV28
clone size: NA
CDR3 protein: CASSQGGQGVETQYF
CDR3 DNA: TGTGCCAGCAGTCAGGGTGGGCAGGGGGTGGAGACCCAGTACTTC

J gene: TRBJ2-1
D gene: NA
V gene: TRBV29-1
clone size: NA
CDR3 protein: CSVDRGDSNEQFF
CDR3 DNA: TGCAGCGTTGACAGGGGGGACTCCAATGAGCAGTTCTTC

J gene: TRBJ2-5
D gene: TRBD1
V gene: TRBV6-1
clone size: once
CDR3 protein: CASSIRRATGETQYF
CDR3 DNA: TGTGCCAGCAGTATCCGCAGGGCGACAGGGGAGACCCAGTACTTC

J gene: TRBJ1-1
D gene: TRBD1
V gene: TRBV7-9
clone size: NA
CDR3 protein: CASSPWEDRPNTEAFF
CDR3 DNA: TGTGCCAGCAGCCCCTGGGAGGACAGGCCGAACACTGAAGCTTTCTTT

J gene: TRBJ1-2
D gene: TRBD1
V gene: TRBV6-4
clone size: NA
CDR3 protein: CASRQGPSDGYTF
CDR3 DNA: TGTGCCAGCAGACAGGGGCCAAGCGATGGCTACACCTTC

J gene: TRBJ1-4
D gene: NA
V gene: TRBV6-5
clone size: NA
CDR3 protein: CASSPGGRRNEKLFF
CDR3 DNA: TGTGCCAGCAGTCCCGGCGGCCGGAGGAATGAAAAACTGTTTTTT

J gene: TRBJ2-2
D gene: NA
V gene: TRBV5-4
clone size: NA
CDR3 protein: CASSFGSTNTGELFF
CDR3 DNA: TGTGCCAGCAGCTTTGGGAGCACGAACACCGGGGAGCTGTTTTTT

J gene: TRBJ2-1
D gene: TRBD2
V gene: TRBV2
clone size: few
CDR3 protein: CASRRLAASSYNEQFF
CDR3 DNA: TGTGCCAGCAGAAGACTAGCGGCGAGCTCCTACAATGAGCAGTTCTTC

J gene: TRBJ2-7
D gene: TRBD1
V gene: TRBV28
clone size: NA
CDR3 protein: CASMVAGQGTYEQYF
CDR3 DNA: TGTGCCAGCATGGTGGCGGGACAGGGGACCTACGAGCAGTACTTC

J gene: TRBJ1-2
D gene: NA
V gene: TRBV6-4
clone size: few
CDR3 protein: CASSVQGVYGYTF
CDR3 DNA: TGTGCCAGCAGTGTTCAGGGCGTCTATGGCTACACCTTC

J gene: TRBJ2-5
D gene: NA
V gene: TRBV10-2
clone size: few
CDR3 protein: CATAPSGARVKTQYF
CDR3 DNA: TGCGCCACCGCACCGAGCGGAGCGCGGGTGAAGACCCAGTACTTC

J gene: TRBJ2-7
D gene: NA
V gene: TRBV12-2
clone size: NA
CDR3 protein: CASRLGTSGRQLCEQYF
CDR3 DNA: TGTGCAAGTCGCCTCGGGACTAGCGGGAGGCAGTTGTGCGAGCAGTACTTC

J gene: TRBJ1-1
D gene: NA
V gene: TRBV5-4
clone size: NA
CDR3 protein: CASSLYGTYEAFF
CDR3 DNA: TGTGCCAGCAGCTTGTACGGGACATATGAAGCTTTCTTT

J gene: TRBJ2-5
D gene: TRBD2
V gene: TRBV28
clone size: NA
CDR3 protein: CASSSSSGKKTQYF
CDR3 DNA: TGTGCCAGCAGTTCGTCTAGCGGGAAAAAGACCCAGTACTTC